The 7 T cell receptor beta chains reported below all come from one sample, sequenced in a study of control samples from healthy donors and cancer patients. Assay used: immunoSEQ multiplex PCR; TCRdb lists only in-frame clones, some missing. The sample consists of roughly 58,000 clones, around 87% of them appearing once. The sample was PBMCs. All receptors come from a woman in her sixties with lung cancer.

The chain recombines TRBV11-2 with TRBJ2-7, with D possibly being TRBD1 (5 bases). The V gene lost 0 bases and the J gene lost 4 bases, with 13 bases spanning the gap. Germline-derived CDR1 and CDR2 are SGHAT and FQNNGV. The CDR3 contains 15 residues. CDR3 nucleotides: TGTGCCAGCAGCTTAGACAGGGTGTCCAATTACGAGCAGTACTTC. Its protein is CASSLDRVSNYEQYF.

The V call is TRBV24-1, the J call TRBJ2-3, with TRBD2 matching over 7 bases. CDR1 and CDR2 from the germline V gene are KGHDR and SFDVKD. Trimming at V came to 3 bases and at J to 4 bases, leaving 3 bases not matched to a gene. CDR3 length equals 14 residues. CDR3: CATSDVGGADTQYF. CDR3 nucleotides: TGTGCCACCAGTGATGTGGGGGGGGCAGATACGCAGTATTTT.

The chain employs TRBV7-9 and TRBJ2-7; no clear D gene. Deletions cut 1 base from V and 5 bases from J, with 9 bases between. The germline V gene has CDR1 SEHNR and CDR2 FQNEAQ (reference sequence). The CDR3 consists of 13 residues. The CDR3 DNA sequence: TGTGCCAGCAGCTTAGGTAGCACGAACGAGCAGTACTTC. Its protein is CASSLGSTNEQYF.

The V call is TRBV18, the J call TRBJ1-2, with unresolved D. The CDR3 extends over 15 amino acids. Trimming removed 2 bases from V and 6 bases from J, with 16 bases in between. Germline assignment: CDR1 KGHSH and CDR2 LQKENI. The CDR3 region has the DNA TGTGCCAGCTCACCATTACCGGGAGATGAAAATGGCTACACCTTC. Residues: CASSPLPGDENGYTF.

The chain is built from TRBV2 and TRBJ2-7; TRBD1 aligns across 7 bases. Per germline, CDR1 SNHLY and CDR2 FYNNEI. V shed 10 bases, J shed 0 bases, and the junction held 9 bases outside the gene matches. CDR3 length: 14 amino acids. The CDR3 sequence is CATTGTAFSYEQYF. The CDR3 DNA reads TGTGCCACCACCGGGACAGCCTTCTCCTACGAGCAGTACTTC.

The J gene is TRBJ1-2, the V gene TRBV5-1, with 8 bases that match TRBD1. V was pared by 4 bases and J by 4 bases, with 6 bases of the junction left unmatched. The CDR3 has 14 residues. CDR1 is SGHRS and CDR2 is YFSETQ in the germline V gene. The CDR3 reads CASSNGQGSYGYTF. CDR3 in DNA: TGCGCCAGCAGCAATGGACAGGGATCCTATGGCTACACCTTC.

The CDR3 sequence: CAWTRGLAGGPDTQYF. CDR3 DNA: TGTGCCTGGACCCGGGGACTAGCGGGAGGCCCAGATACGCAGTATTTT. The chain couples TRBV30 to TRBJ2-3; 15 nucleotides match TRBD2. After removal of 4 bases from V and 4 bases from J, the junction contained 6 bases not matched to a gene. Germline values: CDR1 GTSNPN, CDR2 SVGIG (reference sequence). The CDR3 covers 16 residues.